The rows below give T cell receptor beta chains drawn from one sample of a study of T cell repertoires in cytomegalovirus infection. No antigen is known for these receptors. TCRdb independently ran MiXCR on the reads; one entry per CDR3 protein. The sample holds hundreds of thousands of distinct CDR3 sequences, 31% seen once. Sequencing used cultured CD8+ T cells from PBMCs, obtained from culture after CMV antigen stimulation. These TCRs come from a human donor in good health (CMV status not recorded). Some clones in this sample may be carry-over from other donors' samples. Each CDR3 is given with its conserved first and last residue. D genes are given only for firm matches. Clone size, where shown, is once, few, many, or a class for clones that have expanded.

clone_size	d_call	j_call	v_call	cdr3_nt	cdr3_aa
few	TRBD2	TRBJ2-1	TRBV10-3	TGTGCCATCAGTGGTTCTAGCGGCACCTACAATGAGCAGTTCTTC	CAISGSSGTYNEQFF
.	.	TRBJ2-7	TRBV10-3	TGTGCCATCAGTGAGAGTGTGGGATGGGACTACGAGCAGTACTTC	CAISESVGWDYEQYF
few	TRBD2	TRBJ2-5	TRBV9	TGTGCCAGCAGCGTAGGCTCTAGCGGGCAAGAGACCCAGTACTTC	CASSVGSSGQETQYF
.	TRBD1	TRBJ1-2	TRBV19	TGTGCCAGTTACGACAGGGGTTATGGCTACACCTTC	CASYDRGYGYTF
few	.	TRBJ2-5	TRBV6-2/TRBV6-3	TGTGCCAGCAGTTACACCTCGGGGATCCAAGAGACCCAGTACTTC	CASSYTSGIQETQYF
few	.	TRBJ1-2	TRBV12-3/TRBV12-4	TGTGCCAGCAGTTTGGGGAGTTCCCCCGATGGCTACACCTTC	CASSLGSSPDGYTF
.	TRBD2	TRBJ2-5	TRBV11-3	TGTGCCAGCAGCTCAACTAGCGCGGGAGAGACCCAGTACTTC	CASSSTSAGETQYF
.	.	TRBJ2-1	TRBV19	TGTGCCAGTCATCGGAAGGGCTACAATGAGCAGTTCTTC	CASHRKGYNEQFF
.	.	TRBJ2-7	TRBV6-5	TGTGCCAGCAGTTATGGGGGATTTGCCACCTACGAGCAGTACTTC	CASSYGGFATYEQYF
.	.	TRBJ2-1	TRBV29-1	TGCAGCGCCGGAGGGTACAATGAGCAGTTCTTC	CSAGGYNEQFF
.	.	TRBJ1-4	TRBV19	TGTGCCACCGGTGGGGGGCGGAATGAAAAACTGTTTTTT	CATGGGRNEKLFF
.	.	TRBJ1-2	TRBV12-3/TRBV12-4	TGTGCCAGCTCCGCCGGGGTCTTCTATGGCTACACCTTC	CASSAGVFYGYTF
.	TRBD1	TRBJ2-7	TRBV14	TGTGCCAGCAGCCAGACCCCCGGGACAGCCCTTACCGGCGGCTACGAGCAGTACTTC	CASSQTPGTALTGGYEQYF
many	TRBD2	TRBJ2-2	TRBV6-2/TRBV6-3	TGTGCCAGCAGTCGTACTAGCGGGGGCTACACCGGGGAGCTGTTTTTT	CASSRTSGGYTGELFF
.	.	TRBJ2-2	TRBV7-9	TGTGCCAGCAGCTCAATCCGGGGGGCGGACACCGGGGAGCTGTTTTTT	CASSSIRGADTGELFF
.	.	TRBJ2-1	TRBV29-1	TGCAGCGTTGAAGATGAGCAGTTCTTC	CSVEDEQFF
.	.	TRBJ2-2	TRBV2	TGTGCCAACAGTCTATGGGGCAGGGCTAGCTTCACCGGGGAGCTGTTTTTT	CANSLWGRASFTGELFF
few	.	TRBJ1-5	TRBV12-3/TRBV12-4	TGTGCCAGCAGTCCACCCGGGGTGGGTGCGGCTCCCCAGCATTTT	CASSPPGVGAAPQHF
few	.	TRBJ1-2	TRBV4-1	TGCGCCAGCAGCCAAGAGAACGTAAACTATGGCTACACCTTC	CASSQENVNYGYTF
many	TRBD1	TRBJ1-1	TRBV7-6	TGTGCCAGCAGCCGGGACAGGGGGAACACTGAAGCTTTCTTT	CASSRDRGNTEAFF
few	.	TRBJ2-2	TRBV20-1	TGCAGTGCACGACCCAGGAACACCGGGGAGCTGTTTTTT	CSARPRNTGELFF
.	.	TRBJ1-2	TRBV29-1	TGCAGCGTGGAGGGGAACTATGGCTACACCTTC	CSVEGNYGYTF
few	TRBD1	TRBJ2-3	TRBV27	TGTGCCAGCAGTGAAGGGGGCCTAATTACAGATACGCAGTATTTT	CASSEGGLITDTQYF
.	.	TRBJ1-2	TRBV6-1	TGTGCCAGCAGTGATTCAGTGGTTAGGGGGTACTATGGCTACACCTTC	CASSDSVVRGYYGYTF
.	.	TRBJ1-1	TRBV27	TGTGCCAGCGTTGAAGGCACTAAAGCTTTCTTT	CASVEGTKAFF
many	.	TRBJ2-1	TRBV7-2	TGTGCCAGCAGCTCCCGTACCGATGAGCAGTTCTTC	CASSSRTDEQFF
.	.	TRBJ2-3	TRBV5-1	TGCGCCAGCAGCTTGGGGCCTACGCAGTATTTT	CASSLGPTQYF
many	.	TRBJ2-3	TRBV6-1	TGTGCCAGCAGTGAAGCGCGGGGCAGCACAGATACGCAGTATTTT	CASSEARGSTDTQYF
few	.	TRBJ1-2	TRBV7-9	TGTGCCAGCAGCTTCGGTGGAGGGATAATCTATGGCTACACCTTC	CASSFGGGIIYGYTF
.	TRBD2	TRBJ2-3	TRBV7-9	TGTGCCAGCAACCTGAGAGCGGGGGGCATAGATACGCAGTATTTT	CASNLRAGGIDTQYF
once	.	TRBJ2-7	TRBV27	TGTGCCAGCAGTTCCTATGATGGGTACGAGCAGTACTTC	CASSSYDGYEQYF
once	.	TRBJ1-1	TRBV5-1	TGCGCCAGCAGCTTAGCCGGGACAAAGAACACTGAAGCTTTCTTT	CASSLAGTKNTEAFF
.	.	TRBJ1-1	TRBV20-1	TGCAGTGCTAGCCCGACAGTCTCCGCTAACACTGAAGCTTTCTTT	CSASPTVSANTEAFF
.	.	TRBJ1-2	TRBV27	TGTGCCAGCAGGTTCGGGCCTAGCTATGGCTACACCTTC	CASRFGPSYGYTF
many	.	TRBJ2-3	TRBV7-9	TGTGCCAGCAGCTTACTCGGCTCTAGAAATACGCAGTATTTT	CASSLLGSRNTQYF
few	TRBD1	TRBJ2-2	TRBV28	TGTGCCAGCAGTCCTCGGACAGGGAGAGCCGGGGAGCTGTTTTTT	CASSPRTGRAGELFF
few	.	TRBJ1-1	TRBV5-1	TGCGCCAGCAGCTTGGCCCCTGGACGGTTGAACACTGAAGCTTTCTTT	CASSLAPGRLNTEAFF
.	TRBD1	TRBJ1-2	TRBV7-9	TGTGCCAGCAGCACTATTACAAGACAGGGGGTCTATGGCTACACCTTC	CASSTITRQGVYGYTF
few	.	TRBJ1-5	TRBV6-2/TRBV6-3	TGTGCCACCGACGAGGGACGGTTAAATCAGCCCCAGCATTTT	CATDEGRLNQPQHF
.	TRBD2	TRBJ2-7	TRBV7-9	TGTGCCAGCAGCTCGAGCGGGGGTAACTACGAGCAGTACTTC	CASSSSGGNYEQYF
.	TRBD2	TRBJ2-2	TRBV5-1	TGCGCCAGCACTGAGCGGGGAGTCACCGGGGAGCTGTTTTTT	CASTERGVTGELFF
.	.	TRBJ2-2	TRBV11-2	TGTGCCAGCAGCTTAGAAGATGGGCAGAACACCGGGGAGCTGTTTTTT	CASSLEDGQNTGELFF
.	TRBD1	TRBJ2-1	TRBV6-5	TGTGCCAGCAGTTGCGGGACAGGGACCTACAATGAGCAGTTCTTC	CASSCGTGTYNEQFF
.	.	TRBJ2-2	TRBV5-6	TGTGCCAGCAGCTTGGCTAGCTTGGCTGCCGGGGAGCTGTTTTTT	CASSLASLAAGELFF